These 11 T cell receptor beta chains share one sample of origin, sequenced in a study of memory CD4+ T cells and cytomegalovirus serostatus. Assay: immunoSEQ multiplex PCR; the TCRdb copy retains only in-frame clones and omits some. This table holds about 75,000 clones, about 78% found once. The sort gate was single viable CD3+CD4+CD8-CD45RO+ cells for memory CD4+ T cells. Sequenced: memory CD4+ T cells from blood. These receptors all come from an adult in good health and CMV-seropositive.

This chain links TRBV5-1 with TRBJ2-2; D not certain. Germline V lookup: CDR1 SGHRS, CDR2 YFSETQ. V gave up 4 bases and J gave up 3 bases, with 7 bases separating them. The CDR3 runs to 13 residues. The CDR3 reads CASSPRDTGELFF. Here the CDR3 DNA reads TGCGCCAGCAGCCCAAGGGACACCGGGGAGCTGTTTTTT.

This chain joins TRBV21-1 and TRBJ1-4; the D segment call TRBD1 is taken from the table without a DNA check. TRBV21-1 is given as a pseudogene. This CDR3 comprises 13 residues. The CDR3 loop is CASSKWDRGRLFF. DNA of the CDR3: TGTGCCAGCAGCAAATGGGACAGGGGGCGACTGTTTTTT.

V usage is TRBV28 and J usage is TRBJ1-2, with 9 nucleotides matching TRBD1. V trimming: 4 bases; J trimming: 7 bases; junction bases outside the gene matches: 13. This CDR3 spans 16 amino acids. Germline V lookup: CDR1 MDHEN, CDR2 SYDVKM. The CDR3 is CASSSWVGQGNRGYTF. The CDR3 nucleotides are TGTGCCAGCAGTTCCTGGGTGGGACAGGGTAACCGTGGCTACACCTTC.

The chain uses TRBV19 and TRBJ1-6, with D possibly matching TRBD1 (5 bases). This CDR3 is 13 amino acids long. CDR1 and CDR2 (germline): LNHDA, SQIVND (reference sequence). The V gene lost 8 bases and the J gene lost 9 bases, with 14 bases spanning the gap. The CDR3 sequence is CASSWERGSPLHF. The CDR3 DNA sequence: TGTGCCAGTTCCTGGGAGAGGGGTTCACCCCTCCACTTT.

The chain combines TRBV5-5 with TRBJ1-6; D might be TRBD1 (5 bases). The CDR3 has 16 amino acids. Germline V gene sequence: CDR1 SGHKS, CDR2 YYEKEE (reference sequence). Trimming pared 0 bases from V and 10 bases from J, leaving 17 bases between. CDR3 region: CASSLGAGRLRSPLHF. CDR3 DNA: TGTGCCAGCAGCTTGGGGGCAGGGCGGTTACGATCACCCCTCCACTTT.

The CDR3 loop reads CASSYSGLGRTEAFF. The CDR3 coding sequence is TGTGCCAGCAGTTACTCAGGGCTGGGGCGTACTGAAGCTTTCTTT. V gene TRBV6-5 combines with J gene TRBJ1-1; D perhaps matches TRBD1 (5 bases). V was trimmed by 0 bases and J by 5 bases, leaving 13 bases between them. The germline gives CDR1 MNHEY, CDR2 SVGAGI. The CDR3 extends over 15 amino acids.

This clone was seen only once. This chain uses TRBV6-1 with TRBJ1-1; 11 bases are shared with TRBD1. CDR1 and CDR2 from the germline V gene are MNHNS and SASEGT. The CDR3 totals 16 residues. The J segment lost 7 bases and the V segment lost 2 bases, leaving 9 bases of the junction unmatched. The CDR3 nucleotides are TGTGCCAGCAGTGAACAGGACAGGGGGCGAAGTCGTGAAGCTTTCTTT. As protein: CASSEQDRGRSREAFF.

This clone rates as medium-sized. J is TRBJ1-1 and V is TRBV29-1; the match to TRBD1 covers 7 bases. V lost 6 bases, J lost 4 bases, and 5 bases stayed unmatched. The germline gives CDR1 SQVTM, CDR2 ANQGSEA. There are 12 residues in the CDR3. CDR3 loop: CSVFQGGTEAFF. CDR3 DNA: TGCAGCGTGTTCCAGGGGGGCACTGAAGCTTTCTTT.

The rearrangement joins TRBV2 to TRBJ1-4; D not resolved. V lost 6 bases to trimming and J lost 8 bases, with 13 bases between them. This CDR3 has 13 residues. From germline, CDR1 is SNHLY and CDR2 FYNNEI. The CDR3 region has the DNA TGTGCCAGCAGCTCTGAAAAGGGAGAAAAACTGTTTTTT. Its translation: CASSSEKGEKLFF. The full variable domain, its missing parts supplied by reference TRBV2 and TRBJ1-4, is EPEVTQTPSHQVTQMGQEVILRCVPISNHLYFYWYRQILGQKVEFLVSFYNNEISEKSEIFDDQFSVERPDGSNFTLKIRSTKLEDSAMYFCASSSEKGEKLFFGSGTQLSVL.

In regard to this clone: Other DNA sequences in the sample encode the same CDR3. This chain uses TRBV28 with TRBJ1-1; TRBD1 is a possible D gene (6 bases). V lost 2 bases and J lost 3, with 7 bases in between. The CDR3 loop spans 13 amino acids. In germline, CDR1 is MDHEN, CDR2 SYDVKM. The CDR3 bases are TGTGCCAGCAGTTTACACAGGGACACTGAAGCTTTCTTT. Its protein product is CASSLHRDTEAFF. Complete variable domain (other parts from reference TRBV28 and TRBJ1-1): DVKVTQSSRYLVKRTGEKVFLECVQDMDHENMFWYRQDPGLGLRLIYFSYDVKMKEKGDIPEGYSVSREKKERFSLILESASTNQTSMYLCASSLHRDTEAFFGQGTRLTVV.

This chain joins TRBV2 and TRBJ2-1, with 7 bases lining up with TRBD1. The ends lost 7 bases at V and 6 bases at J; junction bases unmatched: 6. This CDR3 region has 13 residues. Germline V gene data show CDR1 as SNHLY and CDR2 as FYNNEI. CDR3 bases: TGTGCCAGCAAGGGACAGATTTCCAATGAGCAGTTCTTC. It yields the protein CASKGQISNEQFF.